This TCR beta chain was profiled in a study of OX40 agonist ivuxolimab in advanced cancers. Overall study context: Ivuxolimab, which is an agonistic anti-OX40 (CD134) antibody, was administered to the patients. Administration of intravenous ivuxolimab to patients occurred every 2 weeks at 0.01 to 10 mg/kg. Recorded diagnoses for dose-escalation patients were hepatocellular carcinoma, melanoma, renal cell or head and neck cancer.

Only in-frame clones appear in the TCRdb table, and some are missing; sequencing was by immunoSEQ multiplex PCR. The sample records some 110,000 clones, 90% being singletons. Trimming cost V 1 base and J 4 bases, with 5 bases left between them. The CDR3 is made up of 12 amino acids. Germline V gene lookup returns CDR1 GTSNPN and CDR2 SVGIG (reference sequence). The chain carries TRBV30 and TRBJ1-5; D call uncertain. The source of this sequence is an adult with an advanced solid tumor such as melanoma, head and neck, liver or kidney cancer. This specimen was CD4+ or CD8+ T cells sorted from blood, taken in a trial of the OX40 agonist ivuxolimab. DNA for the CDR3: TGTGCCTGGAGTGCCTCTAATCAGCCCCAGCATTTT. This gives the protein CAWSASNQPQHF.